This T cell receptor beta chain was obtained from a study of shared clonotypes between healthy human individuals. Sequenced by immunoSEQ multiplex PCR; TCRdb stores in-frame clones only, minus some. The top ten hold about 0.52% of the sample, which has over a million clones, roughly 74% seen once. Between the trimmed V and J ends, which lost 4 bases and 4 bases, there was a span of 10 bases. Germline V gene data show CDR1 as LNHDA and CDR2 as SQIVND (reference sequence). The CDR3 length is 13 residues. The clonotype originates from a man in his late teens or twenties in good health. Some clones in this sample may be carry-over from other donors' samples. The sequenced sample was memory CD4+ T cells from PBMCs. Subset noted: CD45RA-negative fraction. The genes are TRBV19 and TRBJ1-2; D is possibly TRBD1 (5 bases). This CDR3 reads CASSTRDVYGYTF. The CDR3 nucleotides read TGTGCCAGTAGTACCCGGGACGTCTATGGCTACACCTTC.